Below, one TCR beta chain is given with its context. Its antigen remains unidentified. The PCR had 60 Vbeta and 13 Jbeta primers. As originally analysed: About 11 million of the approximately 80 million unique TCR beta chains counted in a later analysis were shared. This table comes from immunoSEQ multiplex PCR, and its TCRdb copy is limited to in-frame clones, with some not included. V and J calls and clone size follow that table, whereas D and trimming were derived from the DNA. The sample contains 80,000 to 100,000 clones, about 81% of which appear only once. The source of the sample is a study of cytomegalovirus exposure and HLA in healthy donors. Overall study: One earlier analysis, a look at 150 million to 200 million T cells, found some 100 million unique TCR beta sequences. Findings and limits, study-wide: CMV serostatus stood as the only immune exposure information on hand.

This TCR came from a man aged 35 to 55 in good health and CMV-seronegative. The sample consisted of PBMCs.

CDR3 sequence: CASSLSGANTGELFF. The CDR3 nucleotides are TGCGCCAGCAGCTTGTCAGGCGCGAACACCGGGGAGCTGTTTTTT. This rearrangement joins TRBV5-1 to TRBJ2-2; D remains unclear. V gave up 1 base and J gave up 0 bases, with 7 bases separating them. This CDR3 spans 15 amino acids. From germline, CDR1 is SGHRS and CDR2 YFSETQ.